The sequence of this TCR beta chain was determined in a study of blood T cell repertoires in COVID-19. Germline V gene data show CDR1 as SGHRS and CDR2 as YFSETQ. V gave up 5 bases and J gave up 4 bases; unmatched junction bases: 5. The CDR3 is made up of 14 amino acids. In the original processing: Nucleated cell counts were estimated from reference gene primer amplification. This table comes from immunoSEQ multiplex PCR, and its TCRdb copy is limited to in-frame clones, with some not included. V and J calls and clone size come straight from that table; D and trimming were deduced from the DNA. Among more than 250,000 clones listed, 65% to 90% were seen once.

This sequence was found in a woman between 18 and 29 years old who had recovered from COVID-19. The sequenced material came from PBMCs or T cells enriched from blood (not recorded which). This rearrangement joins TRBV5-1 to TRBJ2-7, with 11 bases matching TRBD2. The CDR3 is CASRHTSGSYEQYF. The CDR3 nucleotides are TGCGCCAGCAGACACACTAGCGGGAGTTACGAGCAGTACTTC.